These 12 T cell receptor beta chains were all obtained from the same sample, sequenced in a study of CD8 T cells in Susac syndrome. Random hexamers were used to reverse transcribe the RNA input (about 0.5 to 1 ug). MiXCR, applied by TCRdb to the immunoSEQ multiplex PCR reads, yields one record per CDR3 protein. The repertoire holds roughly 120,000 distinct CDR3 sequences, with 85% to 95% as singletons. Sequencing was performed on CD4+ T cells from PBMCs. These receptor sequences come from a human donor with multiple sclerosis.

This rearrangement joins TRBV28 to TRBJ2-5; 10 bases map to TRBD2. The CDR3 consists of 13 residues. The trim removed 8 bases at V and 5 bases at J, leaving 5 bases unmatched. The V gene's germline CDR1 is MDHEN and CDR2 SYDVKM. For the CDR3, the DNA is TGTGCCAGCGCTAGCGGGGGCCACGAGACCCAGTACTTC. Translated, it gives CASASGGHETQYF.

CDR3 bases: TGTGCCAGCAGCTTGGATCTGACTAATGAGCAGTTCTTC. The encoded protein is CASSLDLTNEQFF. This chain uses TRBV11-2 with TRBJ2-1, with unresolved D. Trimming stripped 3 bases from V and 7 bases from J, with 10 bases between. The CDR3 consists of 13 residues. CDR1 is SGHAT and CDR2 is FQNNGV in the germline V gene.

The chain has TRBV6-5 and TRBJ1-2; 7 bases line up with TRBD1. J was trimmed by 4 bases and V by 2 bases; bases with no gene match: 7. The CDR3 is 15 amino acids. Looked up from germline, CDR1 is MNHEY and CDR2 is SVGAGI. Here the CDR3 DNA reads TGTGCCAGCAGTTACCAGGCAGGGGGTGCCTATGGCTACACCTTC. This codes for CASSYQAGGAYGYTF.

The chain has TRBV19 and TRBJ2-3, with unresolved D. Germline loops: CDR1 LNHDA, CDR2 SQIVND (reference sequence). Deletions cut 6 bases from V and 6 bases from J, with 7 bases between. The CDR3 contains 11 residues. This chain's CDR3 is CASRLRDTQYF. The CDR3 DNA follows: TGTGCCAGTAGGCTTCGGGATACGCAGTATTTT.

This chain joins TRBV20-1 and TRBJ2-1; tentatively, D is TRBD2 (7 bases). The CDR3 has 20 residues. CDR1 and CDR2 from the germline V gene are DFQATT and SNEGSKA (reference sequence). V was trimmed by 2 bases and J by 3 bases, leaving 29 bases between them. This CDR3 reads CSARPDLWSSGGPVYNEQFF. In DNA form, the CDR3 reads TGCAGTGCTAGACCTGACCTTTGGTCGTCGGGGGGCCCAGTCTACAATGAGCAGTTCTTC.

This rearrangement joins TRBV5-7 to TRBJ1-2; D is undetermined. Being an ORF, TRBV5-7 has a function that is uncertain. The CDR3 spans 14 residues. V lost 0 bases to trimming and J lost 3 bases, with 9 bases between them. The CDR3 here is CASSLEVEYYGYTF. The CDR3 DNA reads TGTGCCAGCAGCTTGGAAGTAGAATACTATGGCTACACCTTC.

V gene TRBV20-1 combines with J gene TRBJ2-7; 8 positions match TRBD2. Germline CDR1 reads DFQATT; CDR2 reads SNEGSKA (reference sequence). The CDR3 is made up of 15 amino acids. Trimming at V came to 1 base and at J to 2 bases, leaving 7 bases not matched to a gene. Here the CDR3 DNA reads TGCAGTGCTAGAGCCTCTTCGGGGGGGACCTACGAGCAGTACTTC. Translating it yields CSARASSGGTYEQYF.

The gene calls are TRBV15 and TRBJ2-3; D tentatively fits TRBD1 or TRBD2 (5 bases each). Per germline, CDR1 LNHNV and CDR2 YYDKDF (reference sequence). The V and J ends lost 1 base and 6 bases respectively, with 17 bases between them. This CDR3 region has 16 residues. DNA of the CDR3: TGTGCCACCAGCAGAGTCCCGGGACCAAAAGGTGATACGCAGTATTTT. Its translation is CATSRVPGPKGDTQYF. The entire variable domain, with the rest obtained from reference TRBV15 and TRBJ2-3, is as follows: DAMVIQNPRYQVTQFGKPVTLSCSQTLNHNVMYWYQQKSSQAPKLLFHYYDKDFNNEADTPDNFQSRRPNTSFCFLDIRSPGLGDTAMYLCATSRVPGPKGDTQYFGPGTRLTVL.

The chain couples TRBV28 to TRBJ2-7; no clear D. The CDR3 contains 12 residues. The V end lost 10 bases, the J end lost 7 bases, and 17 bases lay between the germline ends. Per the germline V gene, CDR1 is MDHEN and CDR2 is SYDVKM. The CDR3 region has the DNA TGTGCCACGGCAGCCCAAGGCTGGGAGCAGTACTTC. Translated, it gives CATAAQGWEQYF.

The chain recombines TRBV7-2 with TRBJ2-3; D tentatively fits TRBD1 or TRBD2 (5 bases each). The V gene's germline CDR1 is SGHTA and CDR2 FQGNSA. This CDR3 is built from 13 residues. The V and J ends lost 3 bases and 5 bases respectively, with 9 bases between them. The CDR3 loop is CASSFGTGDTQYF. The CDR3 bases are TGTGCCAGCAGCTTCGGGACCGGAGATACGCAGTATTTT.

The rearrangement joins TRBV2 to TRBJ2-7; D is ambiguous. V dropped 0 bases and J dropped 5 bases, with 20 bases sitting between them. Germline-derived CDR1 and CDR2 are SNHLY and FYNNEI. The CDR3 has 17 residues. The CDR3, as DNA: TGTGCCAGCAGTGAAGCGCTTTGGACCCCGCCGAGCGACGAGCAGTACTTC. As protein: CASSEALWTPPSDEQYF.

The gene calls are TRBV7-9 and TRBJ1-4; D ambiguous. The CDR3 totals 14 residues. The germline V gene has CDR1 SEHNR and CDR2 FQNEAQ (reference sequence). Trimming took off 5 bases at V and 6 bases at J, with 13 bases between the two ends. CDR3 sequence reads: CASSHWEGDEKLFF. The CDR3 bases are TGTGCCAGCAGCCATTGGGAAGGCGATGAAAAACTGTTTTTT.